The 22 T cell receptor beta chains presented below share a single source sample, sequenced in a study of regulatory dendritic cells for organ transplantation. Here immunoSEQ multiplex PCR was the method, and the copy in TCRdb shows in-frame clones only, minus some. The table lists approximately 11,000 clones, 75% of them singletons. For these receptors, no antigen is known. Sorted subsets were CFSE-labeled and cultured 4 to 6 days with allogeneic dendritic cells. The source material was memory CD4+ T cells from blood cultured with regulatory dendritic cells. The sample's subset: CD45RO+ memory T cells. These receptors were taken from a human donor in good health.

Here the CDR3 DNA reads TGTGCCAGCAGCCGTGACACTGAAGCTTTCTTT. The encoded protein is CASSRDTEAFF. The J gene is TRBJ1-1, the V gene TRBV7-9; unclear D gene. CDR1 SEHNR and CDR2 FQNEAQ come from the germline V gene (reference sequence). V was clipped by 5 bases and J by 3 bases, with 4 bases between them. This CDR3 region has 11 residues. The entire variable domain, with the rest obtained from reference TRBV7-9 and TRBJ1-1, is as follows: DTGVSQNPRHKITKRGQNVTFRCDPISEHNRLYWYRQTLGQGPEFLTYFQNEAQLEKSRLLSDRFSAERPKGSFSTLEIQRTEQGDSAMYLCASSRDTEAFFGQGTRLTVV.

The V call is TRBV10-3, the J call TRBJ1-2, with D perhaps TRBD1 (6 bases). V was cut by 8 bases and J by 2 bases, with 12 bases left in between. The CDR3 runs 13 residues. Germline lookup yields CDR1 ENHRY and CDR2 SYGVKD. CDR3 region: CAIQYRENYGYTF. As DNA, the CDR3 is TGTGCCATCCAATACAGGGAAAACTATGGCTACACCTTC.

This clone was seen a single time. This chain joins TRBV27 and TRBJ2-2; 8 nucleotides align to TRBD1. This CDR3 comprises 15 residues. Trimming at V came to 6 bases and at J to 4 bases, leaving 7 bases not matched to a gene. Germline CDR1 reads MNHEY; CDR2 reads SMNVEV (reference sequence). As DNA, the CDR3 is TGTGCCAGCAGCGGTGGGACAGGACCCACCGGGGAGCTGTTTTTT. Its translation is CASSGGTGPTGELFF.

This chain links TRBV18 with TRBJ2-2, with D perhaps matching TRBD1 (5 bases). Germline lookup yields CDR1 KGHSH and CDR2 LQKENI. V shed 4 bases and J shed 2 bases, with 14 bases lying between them. The CDR3 is made up of 16 amino acids. CDR3 sequence: CASSLRTPHNTGELFF. In nucleotides, the CDR3 is TGTGCCAGCTCACTACGGACACCCCATAACACCGGGGAGCTGTTTTTT.

The chain is built from TRBV5-1 and TRBJ2-1; 9 bases fit TRBD1. Germline loops: CDR1 SGHRS, CDR2 YFSETQ. The trim removed 1 base at V and 7 bases at J, leaving 3 bases unmatched. The CDR3 loop spans 14 amino acids. The CDR3 nucleotides read TGCGCCAGCAGCTTGTTTGGGACAGGGAATGAGCAGTTCTTC. It encodes CASSLFGTGNEQFF.

The rearrangement links TRBV7-9 to TRBJ2-1, with 14 nucleotides matching TRBD2. There are 15 residues in the CDR3. J lost 9 bases, V lost 3 bases, and 4 bases had no gene match. Per the germline V gene, CDR1 is SEHNR and CDR2 is FQNEAQ (reference sequence). The CDR3 nucleotides read TGTGCCAGCAGCTTGGGAGGACTAGCGGGGGGTGAGCAGTTCTTC. The encoded protein is CASSLGGLAGGEQFF.

This clone was found a few times. V and J are TRBV6-5 and TRBJ2-7, with a possible D match to TRBD2 (7 bases). Between the trimmed V and J ends, which lost 5 bases and 0 bases, there was a span of 14 bases. The germline V gene encodes CDR1 MNHEY and CDR2 SVGAGI. This CDR3 is built from 15 residues. The CDR3 region is CASSPLAGASYEQYF. The DNA for the CDR3 is TGTGCCAGCAGTCCCCTGGCGGGGGCCTCCTACGAGCAGTACTTC.

In regard to this clone: An end of the junction differs from the germline gene, which may be a read error. The chain joins TRBV5-1 to TRBJ2-1; TRBD2 is a possible D gene (6 bases). This CDR3 spans 14 amino acids. The germline gives CDR1 SGHRS, CDR2 YFSETQ. The CDR3 region is CASTPWEADNEQFF. The CDR3, as DNA: TGCGCCAGCACCCCATGGGAGGCCGACAATGAGCAATTCTTC.

The sample holds one count of this clone. The V and J genes are TRBV7-2 and TRBJ2-1; 8 bases fit TRBD2. J gave up 7 bases and V 5 bases, and 10 bases lay outside the gene matches. This CDR3 region has 15 residues. Germline assignment: CDR1 SGHTA and CDR2 FQGNSA. CDR3 bases: TGTGCCAGCAGCCCGGGGGGGCCTCGGAAGAATGAGCAGTTCTTC. Protein: CASSPGGPRKNEQFF. Supplemented by reference TRBV7-2 and TRBJ2-1, the full variable domain reads GAGVSQSPSNKVTEKGKDVELRCDPISGHTALYWYRQSLGQGLEFLIYFQGNSAPDKSGLPSDRFSAERTGGSVSTLTIQRTQQEDSAVYLCASSPGGPRKNEQFFGPGTRLTVL.

The chain has TRBV9 and TRBJ2-1; D is unresolved. The CDR3 has 14 residues. Per the germline V gene, CDR1 is SGDLS and CDR2 is YYNGEE. V lost 6 bases to trimming and J lost 6 bases, with 16 bases between them. CDR3 DNA: TGTGCCAGCAAATCAGGAAGCCCTTCCAATGAGCAGTTCTTC. Its protein is CASKSGSPSNEQFF.

CDR3 sequence: CASSEVNRGGNQPQHF. For the CDR3, the DNA is TGTGCCAGCAGTGAAGTGAATCGGGGGGGCAATCAGCCCCAGCATTTT. The V call is TRBV6-1, the J call TRBJ1-5; D may be TRBD1 (5 bases). The CDR3 consists of 16 residues. Trimming shortened V by 1 base and J by 2 bases, and 12 bases separated the two germline ends. The germline CDR1 and CDR2 sequences are MNHNS and SASEGT.

J is TRBJ1-2 and V is TRBV7-2; tentative D call: TRBD1 (5 bases). The CDR3 totals 14 residues. With 2 bases removed from V and 3 bases from J, the gap between germline ends came to 10 bases. The V gene's germline CDR1 is SGHTA and CDR2 FQGNSA. Here the CDR3 reads CASSLFSTDYGYTF. The CDR3 DNA follows: TGTGCCAGCAGCTTATTCTCGACAGACTATGGCTACACCTTC.

The rearrangement joins TRBV4-1 to TRBJ2-1; no reliable D call. The germline CDR1 and CDR2 sequences are MGHRA and YSYEKL. Trimming left V 1 base short and J 3 bases short, with 7 bases between. The CDR3 loop spans 14 amino acids. For the CDR3, the DNA is TGCGCCAGCAGCCAAGCTACCCTCTACAATGAGCAGTTCTTC. It translates to CASSQATLYNEQFF.

J is TRBJ2-5 and V is TRBV7-2; 8 bases line up with TRBD1. Trimming at V came to 1 base and at J to 4 bases, leaving 2 bases not matched to a gene. There are 14 residues in the CDR3. CDR1 is SGHTA, CDR2 FQGNSA, per germline. The CDR3 bases are TGTGCCAGCAGCTTAGACAGGGGGGCAGAGACCCAGTACTTC. It encodes CASSLDRGAETQYF.

This clone has a single count. The chain has TRBV19 and TRBJ1-5; D gene unclear. Germline-derived CDR1 and CDR2 are LNHDA and SQIVND (reference sequence). The CDR3 has 16 residues. V gave up 5 bases and J gave up 1 base, with 15 bases separating them. In DNA, the CDR3 is TGTGCCAGTAGTCCTAGGCCTAATCCCAGCAATCAGCCCCAGCATTTT. Its translation: CASSPRPNPSNQPQHF.

The chain joins TRBV5-1 to TRBJ2-6; 7 nucleotides line up with TRBD1. Germline V gene lookup returns CDR1 SGHRS and CDR2 YFSETQ. V gave up 5 bases and J gave up 2 bases; unmatched junction bases: 1. CDR3 size: 14 residues. The CDR3 is CASSQGAGANVLTF. The CDR3 DNA follows: TGCGCCAGCAGTCAGGGGGCTGGGGCCAACGTCCTGACTTTC.

The V and J genes are TRBV18 and TRBJ2-1; TRBD2 might be the D (5 bases). The V end lost 8 bases, the J end lost 4 bases, and 15 bases lay between the germline ends. The CDR3 is made up of 14 amino acids. CDR1 is KGHSH, CDR2 LQKENI, per germline. The CDR3 loop is CASNFGEQYNEQFF. The DNA for the CDR3 is TGTGCCAGCAATTTTGGGGAGCAGTACAATGAGCAGTTCTTC.

This clone was detected only once. The V and J genes are TRBV14 and TRBJ2-1; D call uncertain. Germline CDR1 SGHDN, CDR2 FVKESK. CDR3 length equals 14 residues. Trimming stripped 4 bases from V and 0 bases from J, with 7 bases between. As DNA, the CDR3 is TGTGCCAGCAGCCCAATTAGCTCCTACAATGAGCAGTTCTTC. It encodes CASSPISSYNEQFF.

This chain connects TRBV11-2 to TRBJ1-1; 10 positions match TRBD1. Germline CDR1 and CDR2: SGHAT and FQNNGV. Trimming took 5 bases from V and 7 from J; bases not matched to a gene: 7. This CDR3 spans 14 amino acids. The CDR3 loop is CASSRDRGPDEAFF. The CDR3 DNA sequence: TGTGCCAGCAGCCGCGACAGGGGGCCAGATGAAGCTTTCTTT.

V and J are TRBV27 and TRBJ1-3, with D uncertain. CDR3 size: 15 residues. V shed 3 bases and J shed 0 bases, with 9 bases lying between them. Germline CDR1 and CDR2: MNHEY and SMNVEV (reference sequence). CDR3 DNA sequence: TGTGCCAGCAGTTTTCTTATGAGCTCTGGAAACACCATATATTTT. Protein product: CASSFLMSSGNTIYF.

This clone was seen a handful of times. V gene TRBV11-3 combines with J gene TRBJ1-6, with D hard to call. V lost 4 bases and J 7 bases, leaving 17 bases between the germline ends. Germline lookup yields CDR1 SGHNT and CDR2 YENEEA. The CDR3 sequence is 16 residues long. As DNA, the CDR3 is TGTGCCAGCAGCTCAAGATTCGCGGGCGGAAATTCACCCCTCCACTTT. Its protein is CASSSRFAGGNSPLHF.

V and J are TRBV7-2 and TRBJ1-2; D uncertain. Between the trimmed V and J ends, which lost 5 bases and 7 bases, there was a span of 17 bases. The CDR3 is 14 residues long. The germline CDR1 and CDR2 sequences are SGHTA and FQGNSA. CDR3 residues: CASSPPAGLFGYTF. CDR3 sequence (DNA): TGTGCCAGCAGCCCGCCAGCTGGGCTTTTTGGCTACACCTTC.